The 22 T cell receptor beta chains reported below all come from one sample, sequenced in a study of shared clonotypes between healthy human individuals. The table came from immunoSEQ multiplex PCR; TCRdb's copy has only in-frame clones and leaves some out. The sample holds 1.4 million to 1.5 million clones, around 97% seen once. The sample consisted of naive CD4+ T cells sorted from blood. As for subset: CD45RA+ positively selected. The receptors stem from a man aged 25 to 45 in good health.

Turning to this clone: Within the sample, other DNA sequences also encode this same CDR3. The chain combines TRBV28 with TRBJ2-3, with D possibly being TRBD1 or TRBD2 (5 bases each). Trimming stripped 6 bases from V and 2 bases from J, with 9 bases between. Germline loops: CDR1 MDHEN, CDR2 SYDVKM. This CDR3 comprises 13 residues. CDR3 region: CASSLGTTDTQYF. CDR3 sequence (DNA): TGTGCCAGCAGCTTGGGGACCACAGATACGCAGTATTTT.

This clone has just a few counts. The sample has other DNA sequences that encode this CDR3 too. The chain is built from TRBV4-1 and TRBJ1-3; the D gene is possibly TRBD1 (5 bases). CDR1 MGHRA and CDR2 YSYEKL come from the germline V gene. The CDR3 spans 15 residues. V gave up 2 bases and J gave up 0 bases, with 8 bases separating them. The CDR3 DNA reads as TGCGCCAGCAGCCAACTGGGGCTCTCTGGAAACACCATATATTTT. Its translation is CASSQLGLSGNTIYF.

This chain connects TRBV27 to TRBJ2-1, with TRBD2 matching 11 bases. V gave up 5 bases and J gave up 6 bases; unmatched junction bases: 6. The CDR3 consists of 15 residues. The germline CDR1 and CDR2 sequences are MNHEY and SMNVEV (reference sequence). The chain's CDR3 is CASSPRLAGINEQFF. CDR3 sequence (DNA): TGTGCCAGCAGTCCCCGACTAGCGGGGATCAATGAGCAGTTCTTC.

V and J are TRBV10-1 and TRBJ2-2; perhaps TRBD1 as D (7 bases). Per germline, CDR1 WNHNN and CDR2 SYGVQD (reference sequence). This CDR3 region has 15 residues. V dropped 6 bases and J dropped 5 bases, with 16 bases sitting between them. This CDR3 reads CASSQTRGRTGELFF. The CDR3, as DNA: TGCGCCAGCAGCCAGACCAGGGGGAGGACCGGGGAGCTGTTTTTT.

This chain connects TRBV30 to TRBJ2-2, with 9 bases aligning to TRBD2. The CDR3 contains 13 residues. J was trimmed by 5 bases and V by 3 bases; bases with no gene match: 1. Per germline, CDR1 GTSNPN and CDR2 SVGIG (reference sequence). The CDR3: CAWRTSGTGELFF. CDR3 nucleotide sequence: TGTGCCTGGAGGACTAGCGGAACCGGGGAGCTGTTTTTT.

A single count supports this clone. The V and J genes are TRBV5-6 and TRBJ2-5; D might be TRBD1 or TRBD2, each matching 5 bases. Trimming removed 2 bases from V and 11 bases from J, with 16 bases in between. The CDR3 is made up of 13 amino acids. CDR1 and CDR2 (germline): SGHDT, YYEEEE. CDR3 amino acids: CASSFVRERAQYF. Here the CDR3 DNA reads TGTGCCAGCAGCTTCGTCAGGGAGAGGGCTCAGTACTTC.

The chain is built from TRBV5-4 and TRBJ2-7; 7 positions agree with TRBD2. The V gene end was trimmed by 0 bases and the J gene end by 5 bases; junction bases not matched to a gene: 2. This CDR3 region has 13 residues. Germline CDR1 reads SGHNT; CDR2 reads YYREEE (reference sequence). This chain's CDR3 is CASSLAAGDEQYF. Written as DNA, the CDR3 is TGTGCCAGCAGCTTGGCCGCGGGGGACGAGCAGTACTTC.

The chain recombines TRBV19 with TRBJ2-7; tentatively, D is TRBD1 (6 bases). Trimming pared 6 bases from V and 0 bases from J, leaving 15 bases between. The CDR3 consists of 15 residues. CDR1 and CDR2 from the germline V gene are LNHDA and SQIVND (reference sequence). DNA for the CDR3: TGTGCCAGTAGGGACGGACAGCGGAACTCCTACGAGCAGTACTTC. It encodes CASRDGQRNSYEQYF.

This clone was observed a single time. The chain employs TRBV7-8 and TRBJ2-1; possibly TRBD2 for D (5 bases). Germline assignment: CDR1 SGHVS and CDR2 FQNEAQ. This CDR3 region has 15 residues. V gave up 0 bases and J gave up 1 base, with 7 bases separating them. The CDR3 sequence: CASSLAGVSYNEQFF. Written as DNA, the CDR3 is TGTGCCAGCAGCTTAGCGGGAGTTTCCTACAATGAGCAGTTCTTC.

As for this clone: This CDR3 is also generated by other DNA sequences in the sample. The chain recombines TRBV19 with TRBJ1-4; tentatively, D is TRBD1 (5 bases). The CDR3 consists of 14 residues. Germline lookup yields CDR1 LNHDA and CDR2 SQIVND (reference sequence). The ends were cut back, 3 bases at V and 5 bases at J, with 10 bases in the middle. The CDR3 loop reads CASSIGPGNEKLFF. The CDR3, as DNA: TGTGCCAGTAGTATTGGGCCAGGGAATGAAAAACTGTTTTTT.

V and J are TRBV5-4 and TRBJ1-2; D unclear. Germline V gene data show CDR1 as SGHNT and CDR2 as YYREEE (reference sequence). CDR3 length: 14 residues. V shed 0 bases and J shed 8 bases, with 14 bases lying between them. The CDR3 sequence is CASSLDTGLEGYTF. DNA for the CDR3: TGTGCCAGCAGCTTGGATACCGGGTTAGAGGGCTACACCTTC.

The chain has TRBV7-2 and TRBJ2-1; D perhaps matches TRBD1 (6 bases). V gave up 5 bases and J gave up 3 bases, with 11 bases separating them. The CDR3 contains 14 residues. CDR1 and CDR2 (germline): SGHTA, FQGNSA. The CDR3 is CASSTQGSYNEQFF. The CDR3 coding sequence is TGTGCCAGCAGCACACAGGGTAGCTACAATGAGCAGTTCTTC.

This chain connects TRBV5-1 to TRBJ2-3; TRBD1 matches 9 bases. The CDR3 is 15 residues long. With 0 bases clipped from V and 5 bases from J, the junction kept 4 bases outside the gene matches. Looked up from germline, CDR1 is SGHRS and CDR2 is YFSETQ. CDR3 loop: CASSLAYRGQDTQYF. The CDR3 bases are TGCGCCAGCAGCTTGGCCTACAGGGGGCAAGATACGCAGTATTTT.

V is TRBV30 and J is TRBJ1-1; D is unresolved. The V gene lost 3 bases and the J gene lost 11 bases, with 16 bases spanning the gap. The V gene's germline CDR1 is GTSNPN and CDR2 SVGIG (reference sequence). This CDR3 comprises 12 residues. CDR3 nucleotide sequence: TGTGCCTGGAGCCCTCCCAGCGGGGAGGCTTTCTTT. This sequence encodes CAWSPPSGEAFF.

The V call is TRBV11-2, the J call TRBJ2-3; 7 nucleotides match TRBD2. Germline CDR1 reads SGHAT; CDR2 reads FQNNGV. Losses at the gene ends were 5 bases for V and 4 bases for J; bases not matched to a gene: 6. The CDR3 runs to 14 residues. CDR3 sequence reads: CASSGGSVADTQYF. The CDR3 region has the DNA TGTGCCAGCAGCGGCGGGAGCGTCGCAGATACGCAGTATTTT.

This clone was detected only once. The same CDR3 arises from other DNA sequences in this sample as well. This chain joins TRBV9 and TRBJ2-3; 9 bases align to TRBD2. The CDR3 sequence is 15 residues long. V gave up 2 bases and J gave up 3 bases; unmatched junction bases: 4. Germline V lookup: CDR1 SGDLS, CDR2 YYNGEE. CDR3: CASSVGLAGTDTQYF. CDR3 nucleotide sequence: TGTGCCAGCAGCGTTGGGCTAGCGGGAACAGATACGCAGTATTTT. The variable domain in full, with the rest retrieved from reference TRBV9 and TRBJ2-3, is DSGVTQTPKHLITATGQRVTLRCSPRSGDLSVYWYQQSLDQGLQFLIQYYNGEERAKGNILERFSAQQFPDLHSELNLSSLELGDSALYFCASSVGLAGTDTQYFGPGTRLTVL.

The rearrangement uses TRBV5-4 and TRBJ2-3; D gene unclear. Trimming removed 3 bases from V and 0 bases from J, with 5 bases in between. This CDR3 is built from 13 residues. Germline-derived CDR1 and CDR2 are SGHNT and YYREEE (reference sequence). The DNA of the CDR3 is TGTGCCAGCAGCTACGTGAGCACAGATACGCAGTATTTT. Translated: CASSYVSTDTQYF.

The chain uses TRBV5-1 and TRBJ2-2; D remains ambiguous. V gave up 0 bases and J gave up 4 bases, with 7 bases separating them. Germline-derived CDR1 and CDR2 are SGHRS and YFSETQ. This CDR3 spans 14 amino acids. The CDR3 nucleotides read TGCGCCAGCAGCTTGGATTCTAGCACCGGGGAGCTGTTTTTT. Translation gives CASSLDSSTGELFF.

The chain combines TRBV9 with TRBJ2-2, with D possibly matching TRBD2 (6 bases). CDR1 is SGDLS, CDR2 YYNGEE, per germline. Deletions cut 3 bases from V and 3 bases from J, with 12 bases between. The length of the CDR3 is 15 residues. As DNA, the CDR3 is TGTGCCAGCAGCGACCTAGCGACTTACACCGGGGAGCTGTTTTTT. It codes for CASSDLATYTGELFF.

The chain joins TRBV5-1 to TRBJ2-4, with 10 bases aligning to TRBD2. The germline V gene has CDR1 SGHRS and CDR2 YFSETQ. This CDR3 has 19 residues. Trimming removed 2 bases from V and 0 bases from J; junction bases left unmatched: 11. The CDR3 sequence: CASSLGLAGDRLAKNIQYF. The CDR3, as DNA: TGCGCCAGCAGCTTAGGGCTAGCGGGAGATCGCCTAGCCAAAAACATTCAGTACTTC.

This sequence joins TRBV6-1 and TRBJ2-1; D might be TRBD1 (6 bases). The CDR3 extends over 15 amino acids. Germline V gives CDR1 MNHNS, CDR2 SASEGT. V was clipped by 5 bases and J by 10 bases, with 21 bases between them. The CDR3 loop reads CASSREGDLRGEQFF. In nucleotides, the CDR3 is TGTGCCAGCAGTCGTGAGGGGGACCTTAGAGGGGAGCAGTTCTTC.

The CDR3 DNA is TGTGCCAGCATCAGCCTGTACAATGAGCAGTTCTTC. Protein sequence: CASISLYNEQFF. This chain connects TRBV6-1 to TRBJ2-1; D is ambiguous. Trimming cost V 7 bases and J 4 bases, with 8 bases left between them. Germline loops: CDR1 MNHNS, CDR2 SASEGT. This CDR3 contains 12 residues.